This T cell receptor beta chain was sequenced during a study of control samples from healthy donors and cancer patients. Generated by immunoSEQ multiplex PCR, the TCRdb table keeps only in-frame clones and is missing some. Seen here are about 81,000 clones, over 90% observed once, and the top ten hold around 5%. This CDR3 contains 13 residues. CDR1 and CDR2 from the germline V gene are WSHSY and SAAADI. V was pared by 3 bases and J by 7 bases, with 9 bases between. The receptor comes from a woman in her late teens or twenties in good health. J is TRBJ1-4 and V is TRBV10-2; possible D gene TRBD1, 6 bases. The sequenced sample consisted of blood. CDR3 nucleotide sequence: TGCGCCAGCAGTGAACAGGGAGTTGAAAAACTGTTTTTT. Translation gives CASSEQGVEKLFF.